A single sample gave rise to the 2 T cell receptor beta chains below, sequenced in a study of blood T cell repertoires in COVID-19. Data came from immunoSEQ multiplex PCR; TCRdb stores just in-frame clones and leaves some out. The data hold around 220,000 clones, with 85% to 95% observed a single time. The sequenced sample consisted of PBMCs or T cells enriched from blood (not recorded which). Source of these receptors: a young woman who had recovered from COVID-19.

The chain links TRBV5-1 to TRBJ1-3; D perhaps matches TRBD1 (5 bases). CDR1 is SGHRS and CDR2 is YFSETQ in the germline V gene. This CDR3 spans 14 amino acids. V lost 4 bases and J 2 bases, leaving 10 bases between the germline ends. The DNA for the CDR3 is TGCGCCAGCAGCGCGGACACCGCTGGAAACACCATATATTTT. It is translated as CASSADTAGNTIYF.

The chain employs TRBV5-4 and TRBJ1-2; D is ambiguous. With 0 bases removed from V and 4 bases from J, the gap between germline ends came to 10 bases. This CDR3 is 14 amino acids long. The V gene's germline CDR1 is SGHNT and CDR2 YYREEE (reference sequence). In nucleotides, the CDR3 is TGTGCCAGCAGCTTGGGACTGCATTCCTATGGCTACACCTTC. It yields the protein CASSLGLHSYGYTF.